This paragraph reports one T cell receptor (beta chain). Its target is not known. Losses at the gene ends were 4 bases for V and 3 bases for J; bases not matched to a gene: 13. The length of the CDR3 is 17 residues. Looked up from germline, CDR1 is SGHRS and CDR2 is YFSETQ. This sample stems from a study of shared clonotypes between healthy human individuals. Study conclusions and caveats: Relative to memory subsets, naive subsets generally showed larger estimated richness.

Some clones are missing from TCRdb's copy, which holds only in-frame ones; the method was immunoSEQ multiplex PCR. The profile shows about 1 million clones, 60% to 80% of them singletons. The study separated CD4+ cells into CD45RA+ naive and CD45RA-negative memory subsets. The rearrangement joins TRBV5-1 to TRBJ1-2, with 9 bases that match TRBD1. The sequence was obtained from a man aged 18 to 29 in good health. Sample: memory CD4+ T cells sorted from blood. Subset here: CD45RA-negative fraction. The CDR3 reads CASSAGTGRKEDYGYTF. The CDR3 region has the DNA TGCGCCAGCAGCGCCGGGACAGGGAGGAAGGAGGACTATGGCTACACCTTC.